Sequencing of this TCR beta chain was carried out in a study of shared clonotypes between healthy human individuals. The table came from immunoSEQ multiplex PCR; TCRdb's copy has only in-frame clones and leaves some out. The sample lists about 2.3 million clones, more than 85% occurring once. The donor cohort consisted entirely of Caucasian adults residing in Nashville, Tennessee. The clonotype was recovered from a man between 18 and 29 years old in good health. Some clones in this sample may be carry-over from other donors' samples. Sequencing input: naive CD4+ T cells from PBMCs. Specified subset: CD45RA+ positively selected.

For the CDR3, the DNA is TGCGCCAGCAGCTTGCCGTGGCTAGCCAAAAACATTCAGTACTTC. Its translation is CASSLPWLAKNIQYF. V gene TRBV5-1 combines with J gene TRBJ2-4; no clear D gene. V gave up 1 base and J gave up 0 bases, with 8 bases separating them. CDR1 is SGHRS and CDR2 is YFSETQ in the germline V gene. The CDR3 consists of 15 residues. Full variable domain (outside the CDR3, taken from reference TRBV5-1 and TRBJ2-4): KAGVTQTPRYLIKTRGQQVTLSCSPISGHRSVSWYQQTPGQGLQFLFEYFSETQRNKGNFPGRFSGRQFSNSRSEMNVSTLELGDSALYLCASSLPWLAKNIQYFGAGTRLSVL.